This entry lists 32 T cell receptor beta chains sequenced from one sample in a study of identical twins. Via MiXCR, TCRdb re-called the 5' RACE reads, giving one row per CDR3 protein. The sample has 200,000 to 300,000 distinct CDR3 sequences, 7.5% seen once. This same sample was also taken into another study, of yellow fever vaccine responses in identical twins.

The specimen sequenced was CD8+ T cells sorted from blood. The origin of the receptors is a woman between 18 and 29 years old in good health.

This clonotype was found many times. The J gene is TRBJ2-5, the V gene TRBV24-1, with TRBD2 identical over 11 bases. The trim removed 4 bases at V and 2 bases at J, leaving 8 bases unmatched. Germline values: CDR1 KGHDR, CDR2 SFDVKD. The CDR3 spans 17 residues. The CDR3 loop is CATSEPPGLAEQETQYF. For the CDR3, the DNA is TGTGCCACCAGTGAGCCTCCGGGACTAGCGGAACAAGAGACCCAGTACTTC.

The rearrangement uses TRBV19 and TRBJ2-1; 12 bases align to TRBD2. Per germline, CDR1 LNHDA and CDR2 SQIVND (reference sequence). The CDR3 spans 17 residues. V dropped 5 bases and J dropped 3; count of bases not matched to a gene: 8. The CDR3 spells CASSPRLAGEDYNEQFF. The CDR3 bases are TGTGCCAGTAGTCCTCGACTAGCGGGGGAAGACTACAATGAGCAGTTCTTC. The full variable domain, its missing parts supplied by reference TRBV19 and TRBJ2-1, is DGGITQSPKYLFRKEGQNVTLSCEQNLNHDAMYWYRQDPGQGLRLIYYSQIVNDFQKGDIAEGYSVSREKKESFPLTVTSAQKNPTAFYLCASSPRLAGEDYNEQFFGPGTRLTVL.

The chain has TRBV20-1 and TRBJ2-1, with TRBD2 identical over 9 bases. The CDR3 covers 14 residues. In germline, CDR1 is DFQATT, CDR2 SNEGSKA (reference sequence). Losses at the gene ends were 0 bases for V and 6 bases for J; bases not matched to a gene: 3. CDR3 bases: TGCAGTGCTAGAGAAGCGGGAGGACTCAATGAGCAGTTCTTC. Residues: CSAREAGGLNEQFF.

The chain employs TRBV18 and TRBJ2-1, with 9 bases identical to TRBD1. Per the germline V gene, CDR1 is KGHSH and CDR2 is LQKENI. The CDR3 covers 16 residues. V was pared by 4 bases and J by 7 bases, with 11 bases of the junction left unmatched. This CDR3 is CASSLMWDRELNEQFF. The CDR3 DNA is TGTGCCAGCTCACTAATGTGGGACAGGGAATTAAATGAGCAGTTCTTC.

This clonotype was seen at least ten times. The chain recombines TRBV28 with TRBJ2-1; 12 bases match TRBD1. V dropped 5 bases and J dropped 9; count of bases not matched to a gene: 5. The CDR3 contains 14 residues. CDR1 is MDHEN, CDR2 SYDVKM, per germline. The CDR3 DNA reads TGTGCCAGCAGTCGGGACAGGGGGCGCGGTGAGCAGTTCTTC. It encodes CASSRDRGRGEQFF.

The V and J genes are TRBV5-6 and TRBJ2-5, with D unclear. The CDR3 loop spans 14 amino acids. V dropped 4 bases and J dropped 4 bases, with 14 bases sitting between them. The germline CDR1 and CDR2 sequences are SGHDT and YYEEEE. Written as DNA, the CDR3 is TGTGCCAGCAGCGAACCAGCAGCCCCAGAGACCCAGTACTTC. Its protein product is CASSEPAAPETQYF.

This clonotype was picked up a small number of times. The CDR3 protein is CSAKKIVERRFF. The CDR3, as DNA: TGCAGTGCTAAAAAAATAGTGGAAAGGCGGTTCTTC. The J gene is TRBJ2-1, the V gene TRBV20-1, with unresolved D. Germline assignment: CDR1 DFQATT and CDR2 SNEGSKA (reference sequence). V lost 4 bases to trimming and J lost 15 bases, with 19 bases between them. The CDR3 is 12 amino acids.

This clonotype was found a few times. The chain has TRBV3-1 and TRBJ2-2; 11 bases match TRBD2. This CDR3 spans 17 amino acids. CDR1 and CDR2 (germline): LGHDT, YNNKEL (reference sequence). V shed 2 bases and J 5 bases; nucleotides not matched to a gene: 7. The CDR3 region has the DNA TGTGCCAGCAGCCAACAATTAGCGGGAGGGCCTACCGGGGAGCTGTTTTTT. Amino acid sequence: CASSQQLAGGPTGELFF.

This clonotype turned up a few times. V is TRBV5-1 and J is TRBJ1-4; D is undetermined. This CDR3 spans 14 amino acids. Trimming shortened V by 0 bases and J by 6 bases, and 9 bases separated the two germline ends. Germline V gene lookup returns CDR1 SGHRS and CDR2 YFSETQ. The CDR3 nucleotides read TGCGCCAGCAGCTTGGGTGCATATGATGAAAAACTGTTTTTT. This gives the protein CASSLGAYDEKLFF.

This chain uses TRBV7-9 with TRBJ1-2; D remains unclear. Trimming took off 1 base at V and 8 bases at J, with 14 bases between the two ends. The CDR3 extends over 14 amino acids. CDR1 is SEHNR and CDR2 is FQNEAQ in the germline V gene (reference sequence). The CDR3 DNA reads TGTGCCAGCAGCTTAGTTGATCGACAACTAGGCTACACCTTC. Protein: CASSLVDRQLGYTF.

The chain joins TRBV15 to TRBJ2-3, with D possibly being TRBD1 or TRBD2 (6 bases each). Germline CDR1 is LNHNV and CDR2 is YYDKDF (reference sequence). Trimming pared 4 bases from V and 2 bases from J, leaving 7 bases between. CDR3 length: 13 residues. The CDR3 DNA follows: TGTGCCACCAGCACGGGGGCCACAGATACGCAGTATTTT. Protein product: CATSTGATDTQYF.

In this sample, this clonotype turned up a few times. This chain links TRBV6-4 with TRBJ2-1; a possible D gene is TRBD2 (6 bases). The V end was cut by 0 bases, the J end by 7 bases, with 19 bases between. From germline, CDR1 is MRHNA and CDR2 SNTAGT. The CDR3 is 17 amino acids. CDR3 amino acids: CASSDSWTKTFPNEQFF. In DNA form, the CDR3 reads TGTGCCAGCAGTGACTCGTGGACTAAAACTTTTCCTAATGAGCAGTTCTTC.

This rearrangement joins TRBV5-6 to TRBJ2-7; D call uncertain. Germline values: CDR1 SGHDT, CDR2 YYEEEE. V shed 3 bases and J shed 7 bases, with 8 bases lying between them. This CDR3 contains 11 residues. This chain's CDR3 is CASSSIQEQYF. The CDR3 bases are TGTGCCAGCAGCTCGATTCAGGAGCAGTACTTC. The whole variable domain, filled in from reference TRBV5-6 and TRBJ2-7, reads DAGVTQSPTHLIKTRGQQVTLRCSPKSGHDTVSWYQQALGQGPQFIFQYYEEEERQRGNFPDRFSGHQFPNYSSELNVNALLLGDSALYLCASSSIQEQYFGPGTRLTVT.

This clonotype was counted a few times. The rearrangement uses TRBV7-6 and TRBJ2-7; a weak D match, TRBD2 (5 bases). V was pared by 1 base and J by 3 bases, with 7 bases between. The germline V gene has CDR1 SGHVS and CDR2 FNYEAQ. The CDR3 sequence is 13 residues long. CDR3 amino acids: CASSLGENYEQYF. CDR3 sequence (DNA): TGTGCCAGCAGCTTAGGGGAGAACTACGAGCAGTACTTC.

This clonotype was seen more than once but under ten times. V gene TRBV7-9 combines with J gene TRBJ1-2; D not resolved. V lost 7 bases and J lost 3, with 9 bases in between. The CDR3 contains 12 residues. Germline CDR1 and CDR2: SEHNR and FQNEAQ (reference sequence). The CDR3 region has the DNA TGTGCCAGCACCCAGGCCGACTATGGCTACACCTTC. Translation gives CASTQADYGYTF.

This clonotype was detected ten times or more. The chain uses TRBV19 and TRBJ2-7; TRBD2 agrees at 7 bases. The CDR3 loop spans 15 amino acids. Germline loops: CDR1 LNHDA, CDR2 SQIVND (reference sequence). The junction had 9 bases not matched to a gene; V was cut back by 7 bases and J by 0 bases. CDR3 protein: CASTRSAGSSYEQYF. As DNA, the CDR3 is TGTGCCAGTACCCGATCAGCGGGAAGCTCCTACGAGCAGTACTTC.

Many counts were recorded for this clonotype. V gene TRBV12-3 or TRBV12-4 combines with J gene TRBJ1-2; D is undetermined. V was shortened by 7 bases and J by 8 bases, with 11 bases between the two germline ends. This CDR3 has 11 residues. The CDR3 spells CASTDMRGYTF. CDR3 in DNA: TGTGCCAGCACCGACATGCGGGGCTACACCTTC.

This clonotype was found many times. The chain has TRBV20-1 and TRBJ2-1; D might be TRBD1 (5 bases). The CDR3 spans 16 residues. Trimming stripped 6 bases from V and 0 bases from J, with 18 bases between. From germline, CDR1 is DFQATT and CDR2 SNEGSKA (reference sequence). The CDR3 nucleotides read TGCAGTGCAACCAAGGGGTACGAAAGCTCCTACAATGAGCAGTTCTTC. Its protein is CSATKGYESSYNEQFF.

This clonotype was recorded many times. The rearrangement uses TRBV20-1 and TRBJ1-1; a weak D match, TRBD1 (6 bases). The CDR3 is 14 residues long. Looked up from germline, CDR1 is DFQATT and CDR2 is SNEGSKA (reference sequence). V lost 3 bases and J lost 0, with 11 bases in between. DNA of the CDR3: TGCAGTGCTAGGCCAGGGGATATGAACACTGAAGCTTTCTTT. Residues: CSARPGDMNTEAFF.

This clonotype showed up just a few times. The rearrangement joins TRBV7-9 to TRBJ2-3; TRBD2 matches 10 bases. The germline V gene encodes CDR1 SEHNR and CDR2 FQNEAQ (reference sequence). The CDR3 loop spans 17 amino acids. The V and J ends lost 1 base and 0 bases, in that order; junction bases with no gene match: 4. CDR3 DNA: TGTGCCAGCAGCTTAGTAACTAGCGGGGAGAGCACAGATACGCAGTATTTT. Its protein product is CASSLVTSGESTDTQYF.

The rearrangement joins TRBV7-9 to TRBJ1-5, with 7 bases lining up with TRBD1. CDR3 length: 15 amino acids. Germline loops: CDR1 SEHNR, CDR2 FQNEAQ (reference sequence). The trim removed 4 bases at V and 11 bases at J, leaving 14 bases unmatched. The CDR3 spells CASSSPGGRTETQHF. CDR3 DNA sequence: TGTGCCAGCAGCTCCCCAGGGGGTCGGACGGAAACCCAGCATTTT. Complete variable domain (other parts from reference TRBV7-9 and TRBJ1-5): DTGVSQNPRHKITKRGQNVTFRCDPISEHNRLYWYRQTLGQGPEFLTYFQNEAQLEKSRLLSDRFSAERPKGSFSTLEIQRTEQGDSAMYLCASSSPGGRTETQHFGDGTRLSIL.

This clonotype was seen a handful of times. The gene calls are TRBV7-8 and TRBJ2-1; 12 nucleotides align to TRBD2. Germline loops: CDR1 SGHVS, CDR2 FQNEAQ. The CDR3 is 15 residues long. V was clipped by 5 bases and J by 6 bases; unmatched bases: 5. CDR3 sequence: CASSPLAGGANEQFF. For the CDR3, the DNA is TGTGCCAGCAGCCCTCTAGCGGGAGGGGCCAATGAGCAGTTCTTC.

The chain recombines TRBV28 with TRBJ2-7, with 8 bases matching TRBD1. Germline values: CDR1 MDHEN, CDR2 SYDVKM. This CDR3 contains 16 residues. With V trimmed by 6 bases and J by 3 bases, 13 bases remained unmatched. The CDR3 region is CASSQTLQGAFYEQYF. For the CDR3, the DNA is TGTGCCAGCAGCCAAACCCTTCAGGGGGCGTTCTACGAGCAGTACTTC.

The chain has TRBV5-6 and TRBJ1-5; D is unclear. V was cut by 3 bases and J by 3 bases, with 7 bases left in between. CDR3 length equals 13 residues. CDR1 SGHDT and CDR2 YYEEEE come from the germline V gene. This chain's CDR3 is CASSSATNQPQHF. The CDR3 DNA follows: TGTGCCAGCAGCTCCGCTACCAATCAGCCCCAGCATTTT.

This clonotype was seen many times. The rearrangement uses TRBV6-4 and TRBJ2-4, with D maybe TRBD1 (5 bases). Per the germline V gene, CDR1 is MRHNA and CDR2 is SNTAGT. The CDR3 spans 19 residues. V shed 0 bases and J shed 8 bases, with 26 bases lying between them. The CDR3 loop reads CASSDSPTDSLKIRYIQYF. CDR3 nucleotides: TGTGCCAGCAGTGACTCTCCCACTGACAGCCTCAAAATACGGTACATTCAGTACTTC.

This clonotype has a handful of counts. The chain has TRBV15 and TRBJ1-5; no clear D gene. Germline V gene lookup returns CDR1 LNHNV and CDR2 YYDKDF (reference sequence). CDR3 size: 15 residues. Trimming removed 1 base from V and 5 bases from J, with 12 bases in between. CDR3: CATSRAEGWDQPQHF. The CDR3 DNA follows: TGTGCCACCAGCAGAGCAGAAGGGTGGGATCAGCCCCAGCATTTT.

The chain couples TRBV12-3 or TRBV12-4 to TRBJ1-1; D not resolved. Deletions cut 7 bases from V and 1 base from J, with 10 bases between. This CDR3 comprises 13 residues. CDR3 sequence reads: CASNRRRNTEAFF. The CDR3 DNA reads TGTGCCAGCAACCGGCGGAGGAACACTGAAGCTTTCTTT.

The chain has TRBV11-3 and TRBJ2-7; possible D gene TRBD2, 6 bases. Germline values: CDR1 SGHNT, CDR2 YENEEA. V was clipped by 1 base and J by 2 bases, with 18 bases between them. The CDR3 is made up of 17 amino acids. The CDR3 region is CASSLGPPSVPPYEQYF. The CDR3 nucleotides are TGTGCCAGCAGCTTAGGACCGCCTAGCGTCCCTCCCTACGAGCAGTACTTC. Full variable domain (rest looked up from reference TRBV11-3 and TRBJ2-7): EAGVVQSPRYKIIEKKQPVAFWCNPISGHNTLYWYLQNLGQGPELLIRYENEEAVDDSQLPKDRFSAERLKGVDSTLKIQPAELGDSAVYLCASSLGPPSVPPYEQYFGPGTRLTVT.

This clonotype was counted at least ten times. V and J are TRBV5-6 and TRBJ2-1, with 10 bases identical to TRBD2. Germline V gene sequence: CDR1 SGHDT, CDR2 YYEEEE. V shed 0 bases, J shed 3 bases, and the junction held 3 bases outside the gene matches. The CDR3 extends over 16 amino acids. CDR3 nucleotide sequence: TGTGCCAGCAGCTTGGTAGCGGGAGGATTCTACAATGAGCAGTTCTTC. This sequence encodes CASSLVAGGFYNEQFF.

This clonotype was detected a few times. The J gene is TRBJ1-5, the V gene TRBV12-3 or TRBV12-4; D is perhaps TRBD1 (5 bases). V was shortened by 8 bases and J by 4 bases, with 12 bases between the two germline ends. There are 13 residues in the CDR3. The CDR3 coding sequence is TGTGCCAGCCGCCTGGGGGGTAATCAGCCCCAGCATTTT. It specifies CASRLGGNQPQHF.

This clonotype appeared a few times. The V gene is TRBV9, the J gene TRBJ2-2; 8 nucleotides line up with TRBD2. Germline V gene lookup returns CDR1 SGDLS and CDR2 YYNGEE. The CDR3 has 17 amino acids. Trimming at V came to 4 bases and at J to 6 bases, leaving 14 bases not matched to a gene. The CDR3 coding sequence is TGTGCCAGCAGCATAACACTCCGGGGGGGCAATGCCGGGGAGCTGTTTTTT. This translates into CASSITLRGGNAGELFF.

In its sample, this clonotype was seen many times. This chain connects TRBV4-1 to TRBJ1-5; D is unresolved. CDR3 length: 13 amino acids. Germline lookup yields CDR1 MGHRA and CDR2 YSYEKL. Trimming cost V 1 base and J 3 bases, with 4 bases left between them. The CDR3 region has the DNA TGCGCCAGCAGCCAAGTGGACAATCAGCCCCAGCATTTT. It translates to CASSQVDNQPQHF.